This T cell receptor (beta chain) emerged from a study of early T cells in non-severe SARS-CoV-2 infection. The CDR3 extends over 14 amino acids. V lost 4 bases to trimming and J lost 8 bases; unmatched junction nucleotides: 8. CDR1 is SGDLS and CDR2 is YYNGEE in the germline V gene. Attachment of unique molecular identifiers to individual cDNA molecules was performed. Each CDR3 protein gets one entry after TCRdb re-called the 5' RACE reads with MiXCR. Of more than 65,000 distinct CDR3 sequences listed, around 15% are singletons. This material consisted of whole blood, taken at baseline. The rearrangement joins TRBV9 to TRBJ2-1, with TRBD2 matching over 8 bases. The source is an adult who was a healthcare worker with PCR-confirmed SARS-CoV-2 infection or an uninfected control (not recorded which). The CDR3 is CASSYSGKVYEQFF. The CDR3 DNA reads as TGTGCCAGCAGCTATAGCGGGAAAGTATATGAGCAGTTCTTC.